This T cell receptor (beta chain) comes out of a study of graft-versus-host responses after intestinal transplantation. Whole-study results and caveats: High graft-versus-host to host-versus-graft clonal ratios were seen in allografts of patients with graft-donor T cell macrochimerism. The marrow of recipients harbored GvH clones, and ileum or blood showed some of them first.

Remarks on this clone: Its antigen is as yet unknown.

Germline loops: CDR1 MNHEY, CDR2 SMNVEV (reference sequence). The CDR3 contains 15 residues. The V gene end was trimmed by 5 bases and the J gene end by 7 bases; junction bases not matched to a gene: 7. Produced via immunoSEQ multiplex PCR; TCRdb's table is partial and in-frame only. The table shows some 130,000 clones, with approximately 96% occurring only once. The chain uses TRBV27 and TRBJ2-7; 14 bases agree with TRBD2. The clonotype comes from a human donor who received an intestinal transplant. The sample here was unstimulated CD8+ T cells sorted from spleen or lymph node cells, taken before intestinal transplant. This CDR3 is CASSRGTSGRGEQYF. The CDR3 DNA is TGTGCCAGCAGTCGTGGGACTAGCGGGAGAGGGGAGCAGTACTTC.